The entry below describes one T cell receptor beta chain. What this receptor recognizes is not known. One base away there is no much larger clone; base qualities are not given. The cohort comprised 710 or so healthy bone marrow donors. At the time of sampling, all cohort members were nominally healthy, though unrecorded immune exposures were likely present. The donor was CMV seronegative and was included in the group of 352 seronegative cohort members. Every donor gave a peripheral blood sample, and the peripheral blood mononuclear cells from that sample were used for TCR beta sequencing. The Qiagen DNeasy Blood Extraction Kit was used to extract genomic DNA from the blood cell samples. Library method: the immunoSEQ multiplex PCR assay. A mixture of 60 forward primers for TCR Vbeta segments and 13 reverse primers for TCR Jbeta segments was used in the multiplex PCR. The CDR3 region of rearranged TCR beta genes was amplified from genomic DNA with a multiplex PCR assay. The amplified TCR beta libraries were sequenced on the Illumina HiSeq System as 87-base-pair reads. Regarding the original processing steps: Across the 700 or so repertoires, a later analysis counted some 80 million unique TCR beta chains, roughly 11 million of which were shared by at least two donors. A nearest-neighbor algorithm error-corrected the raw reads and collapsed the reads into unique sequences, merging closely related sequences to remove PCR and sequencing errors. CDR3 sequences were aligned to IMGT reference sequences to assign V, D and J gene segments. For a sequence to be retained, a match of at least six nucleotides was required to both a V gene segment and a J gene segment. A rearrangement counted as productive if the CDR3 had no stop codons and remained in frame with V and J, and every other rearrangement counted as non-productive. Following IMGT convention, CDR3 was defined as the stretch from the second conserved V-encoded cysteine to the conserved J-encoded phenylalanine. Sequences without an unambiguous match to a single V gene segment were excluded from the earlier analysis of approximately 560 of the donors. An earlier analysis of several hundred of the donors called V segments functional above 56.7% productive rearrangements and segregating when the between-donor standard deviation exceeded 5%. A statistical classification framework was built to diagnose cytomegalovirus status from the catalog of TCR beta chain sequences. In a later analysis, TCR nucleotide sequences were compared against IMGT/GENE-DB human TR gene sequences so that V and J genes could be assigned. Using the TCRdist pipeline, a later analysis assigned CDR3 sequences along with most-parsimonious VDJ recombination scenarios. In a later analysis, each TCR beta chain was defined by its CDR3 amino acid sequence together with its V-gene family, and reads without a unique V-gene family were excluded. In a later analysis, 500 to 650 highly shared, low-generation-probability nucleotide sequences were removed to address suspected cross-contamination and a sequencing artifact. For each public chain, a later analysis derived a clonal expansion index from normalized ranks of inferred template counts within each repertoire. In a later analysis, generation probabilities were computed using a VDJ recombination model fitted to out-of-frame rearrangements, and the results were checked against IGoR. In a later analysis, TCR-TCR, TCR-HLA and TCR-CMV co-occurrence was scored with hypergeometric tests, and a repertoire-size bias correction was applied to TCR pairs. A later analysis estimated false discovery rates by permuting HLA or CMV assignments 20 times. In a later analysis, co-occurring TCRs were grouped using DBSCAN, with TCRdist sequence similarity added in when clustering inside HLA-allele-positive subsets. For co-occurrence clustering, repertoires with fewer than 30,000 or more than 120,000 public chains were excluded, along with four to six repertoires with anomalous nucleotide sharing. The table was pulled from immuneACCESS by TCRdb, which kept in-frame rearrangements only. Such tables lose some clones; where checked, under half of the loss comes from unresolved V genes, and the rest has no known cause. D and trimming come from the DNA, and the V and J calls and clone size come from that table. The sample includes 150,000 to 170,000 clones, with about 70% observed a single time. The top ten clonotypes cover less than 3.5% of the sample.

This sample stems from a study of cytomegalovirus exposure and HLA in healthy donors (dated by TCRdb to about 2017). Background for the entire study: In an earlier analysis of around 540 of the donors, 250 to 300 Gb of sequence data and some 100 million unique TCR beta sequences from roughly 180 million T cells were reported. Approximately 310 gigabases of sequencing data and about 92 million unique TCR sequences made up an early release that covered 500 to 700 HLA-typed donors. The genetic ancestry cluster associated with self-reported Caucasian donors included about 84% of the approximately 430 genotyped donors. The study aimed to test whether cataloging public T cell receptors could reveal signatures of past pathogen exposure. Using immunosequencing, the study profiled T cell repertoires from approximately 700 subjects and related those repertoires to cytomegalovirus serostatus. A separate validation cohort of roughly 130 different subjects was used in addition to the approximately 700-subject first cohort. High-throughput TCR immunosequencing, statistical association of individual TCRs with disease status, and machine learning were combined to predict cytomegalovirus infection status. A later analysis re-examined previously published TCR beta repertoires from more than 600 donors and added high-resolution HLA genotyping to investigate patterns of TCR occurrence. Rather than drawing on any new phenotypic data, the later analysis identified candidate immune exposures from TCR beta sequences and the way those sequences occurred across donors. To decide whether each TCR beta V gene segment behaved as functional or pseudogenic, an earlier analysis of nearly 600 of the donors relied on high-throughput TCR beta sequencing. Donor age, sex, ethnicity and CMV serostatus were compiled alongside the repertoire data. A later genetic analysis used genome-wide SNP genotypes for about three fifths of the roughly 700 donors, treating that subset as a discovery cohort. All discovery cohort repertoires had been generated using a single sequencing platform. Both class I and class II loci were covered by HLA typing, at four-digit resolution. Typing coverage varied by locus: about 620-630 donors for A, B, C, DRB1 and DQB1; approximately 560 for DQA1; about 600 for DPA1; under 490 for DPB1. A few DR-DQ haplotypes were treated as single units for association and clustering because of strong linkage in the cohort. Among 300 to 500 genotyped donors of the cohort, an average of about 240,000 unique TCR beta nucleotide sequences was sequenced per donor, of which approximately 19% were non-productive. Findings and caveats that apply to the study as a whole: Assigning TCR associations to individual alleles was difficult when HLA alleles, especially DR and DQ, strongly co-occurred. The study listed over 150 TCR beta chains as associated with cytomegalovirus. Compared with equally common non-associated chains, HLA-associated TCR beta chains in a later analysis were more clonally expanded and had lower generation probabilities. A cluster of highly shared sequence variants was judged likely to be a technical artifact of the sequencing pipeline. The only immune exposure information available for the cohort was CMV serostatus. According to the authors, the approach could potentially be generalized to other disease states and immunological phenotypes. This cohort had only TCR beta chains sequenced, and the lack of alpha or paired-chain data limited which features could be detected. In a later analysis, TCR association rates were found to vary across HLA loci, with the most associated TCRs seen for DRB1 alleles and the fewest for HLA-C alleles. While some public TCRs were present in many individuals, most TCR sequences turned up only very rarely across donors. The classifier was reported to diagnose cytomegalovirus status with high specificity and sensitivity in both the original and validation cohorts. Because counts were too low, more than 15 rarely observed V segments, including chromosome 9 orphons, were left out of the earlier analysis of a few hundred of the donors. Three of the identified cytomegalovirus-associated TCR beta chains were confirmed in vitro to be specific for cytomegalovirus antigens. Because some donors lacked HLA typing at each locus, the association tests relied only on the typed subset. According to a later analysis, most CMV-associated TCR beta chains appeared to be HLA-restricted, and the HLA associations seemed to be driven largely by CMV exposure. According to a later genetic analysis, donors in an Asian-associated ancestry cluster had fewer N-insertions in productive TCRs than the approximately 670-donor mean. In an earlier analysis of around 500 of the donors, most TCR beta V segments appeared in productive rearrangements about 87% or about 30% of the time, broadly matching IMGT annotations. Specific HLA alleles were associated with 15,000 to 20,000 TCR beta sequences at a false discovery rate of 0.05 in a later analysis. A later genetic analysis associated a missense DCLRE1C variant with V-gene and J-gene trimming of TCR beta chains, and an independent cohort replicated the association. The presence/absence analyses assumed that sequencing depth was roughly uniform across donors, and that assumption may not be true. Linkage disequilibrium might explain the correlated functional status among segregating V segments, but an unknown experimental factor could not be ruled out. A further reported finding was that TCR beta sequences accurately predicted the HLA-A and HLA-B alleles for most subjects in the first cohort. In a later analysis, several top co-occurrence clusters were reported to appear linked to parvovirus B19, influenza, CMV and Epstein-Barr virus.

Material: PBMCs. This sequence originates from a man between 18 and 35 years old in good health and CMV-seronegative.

The DNA reads TGTGCCATCATGACAGGGGGCCGCTATGGCTACACCTTC. Translated, it reads CAIMTGGRYGYTF. The rearrangement joined TRBV10-3 to TRBJ1-2; 10 bases in between match TRBD1. The CDR3 runs 13 amino acids, cysteine and phenylalanine included. The sequence is cut down to CDR3 DNA, 39 bases in frame from base 1. V is trimmed back by 7 bases and J by 4 bases, and the junction contains 3 bases that no gene match accounts for. The germline V gene specifies ENHRY as CDR1 and SYGVKD as CDR2.